This T cell receptor (beta chain) was observed in a study of Tregs in tolerant kidney transplant recipients. Study-level points and caveats: In tolerant patients, donor-specific Tregs outgrew total Tregs, suggesting antigen-driven expansion.

J was trimmed by 5 bases and V by 4 bases; bases with no gene match: 5. Germline V gives CDR1 SGHRS, CDR2 YFSETQ. The CDR3 length is 15 residues. About this clone itself: The target antigen is unknown. The CDR3 end falls 3 residues outside the read, so it is completed with the germline J gene.

Sequencing used immunoSEQ multiplex PCR; TCRdb keeps in-frame clones, though not all of them. This repertoire includes 30,000 to 40,000 clones. Mixed chimerism was transient after nonmyeloablative marrow transplants from related graft donors. The chain carries TRBV5-1 and TRBJ2-3, with TRBD2 matching 12 bases. This TCR was recovered from a human patient who received a combined kidney and bone marrow transplant. Part of the T cell pool may stem from the graft donor. The sample consisted of CD4+ T cells from blood (PBMCs), taken 24 months after the transplant. CDR3 DNA, as far as it was read: TGCGCCAGCAGCCCCCGACTAGCGGGAGTAGATACG. Translation gives CASSPRLAGVDT. The entire CDR3 protein reads CASSPRLAGVDTQYF.